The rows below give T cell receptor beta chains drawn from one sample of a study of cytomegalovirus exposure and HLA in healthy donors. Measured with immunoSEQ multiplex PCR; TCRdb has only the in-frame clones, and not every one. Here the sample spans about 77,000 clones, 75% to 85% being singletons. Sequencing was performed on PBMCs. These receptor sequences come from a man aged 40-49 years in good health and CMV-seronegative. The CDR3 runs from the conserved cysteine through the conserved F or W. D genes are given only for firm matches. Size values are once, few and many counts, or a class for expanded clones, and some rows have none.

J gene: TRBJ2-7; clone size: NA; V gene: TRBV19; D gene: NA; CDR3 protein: CASSIDPGTSIPYEQYF; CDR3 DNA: TGTGCCAGTAGTATCGACCCCGGGACATCCATTCCCTACGAGCAGTACTTC
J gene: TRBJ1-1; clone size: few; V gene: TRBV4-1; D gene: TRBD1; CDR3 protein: CASSLQGQGNTEAFF; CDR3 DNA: TGCGCCAGCAGCCTCCAGGGACAGGGCAACACTGAAGCTTTCTTT
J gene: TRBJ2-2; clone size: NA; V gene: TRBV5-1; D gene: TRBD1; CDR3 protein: CASRSTGGTPITGELFF; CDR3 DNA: TGCGCCAGCAGGTCCACAGGGGGTACCCCGATCACCGGGGAGCTGTTTTTT
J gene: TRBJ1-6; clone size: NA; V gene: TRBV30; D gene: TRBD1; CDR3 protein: CAWSVSDRAWRPLHF; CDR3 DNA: TGTGCCTGGAGTGTTTCGGACAGGGCTTGGAGGCCCCTCCACTTT
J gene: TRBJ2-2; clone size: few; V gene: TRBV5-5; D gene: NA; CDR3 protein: CASSPGGQVPGELFF; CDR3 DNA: TGTGCCAGCAGCCCGGGGGGACAGGTGCCCGGGGAGCTGTTTTTT
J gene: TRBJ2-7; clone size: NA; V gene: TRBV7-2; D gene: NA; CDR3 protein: CASSPRQRSYEQYF; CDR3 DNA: TGTGCCAGCAGCCCTCGACAGCGCTCCTACGAGCAGTACTTC
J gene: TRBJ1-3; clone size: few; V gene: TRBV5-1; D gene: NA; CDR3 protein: CASSPDSYYSGNTIYF; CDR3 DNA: TGCGCCAGCAGCCCTGACAGCTACTACTCTGGAAACACCATATATTTT
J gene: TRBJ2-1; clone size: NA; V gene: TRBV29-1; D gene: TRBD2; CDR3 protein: CSVSPAGGIDEQFF; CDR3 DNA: TGCAGCGTTTCGCCAGCGGGGGGGATAGATGAGCAGTTCTTC
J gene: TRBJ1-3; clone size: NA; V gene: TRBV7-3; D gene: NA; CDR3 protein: CASSSVSGNTIYF; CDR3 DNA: TGTGCCAGCAGCTCAGTCTCTGGAAACACCATATATTTT
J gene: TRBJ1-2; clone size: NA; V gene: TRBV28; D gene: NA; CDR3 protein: CASSFDERTRDGYTF; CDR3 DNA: TGTGCCAGCTCCTTTGACGAGAGGACCAGGGATGGCTACACCTTC
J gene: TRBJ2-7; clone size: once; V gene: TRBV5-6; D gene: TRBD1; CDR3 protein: CASSYPTGENIYEQYF; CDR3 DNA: TGTGCCAGCAGCTATCCGACAGGGGAGAATATCTACGAGCAGTACTTC
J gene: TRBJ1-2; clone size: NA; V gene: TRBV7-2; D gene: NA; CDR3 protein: CASSFGSPNYGYTF; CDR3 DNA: TGTGCCAGCAGCTTTGGCAGTCCTAACTATGGCTACACCTTC
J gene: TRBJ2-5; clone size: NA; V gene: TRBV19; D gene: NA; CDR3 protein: CASSRGQGGQTQYF; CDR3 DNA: TGTGCCAGTAGCCGTGGGCAGGGGGGACAGACCCAGTACTTC
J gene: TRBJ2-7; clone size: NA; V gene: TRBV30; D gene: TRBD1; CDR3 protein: CAWSRDRGSYEQYF; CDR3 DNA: TGTGCCTGGAGCCGGGACAGAGGCTCCTACGAGCAGTACTTC
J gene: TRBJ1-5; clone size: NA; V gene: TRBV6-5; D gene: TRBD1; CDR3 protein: CASSWDRGTQPQHF; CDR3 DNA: TGTGCCAGCAGTTGGGACAGGGGTACGCAGCCCCAGCATTTT
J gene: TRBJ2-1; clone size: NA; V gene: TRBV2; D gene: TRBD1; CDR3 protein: CASSGTGGNEQFF; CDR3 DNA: TGTGCCAGCAGCGGGACAGGGGGCAATGAGCAGTTCTTC
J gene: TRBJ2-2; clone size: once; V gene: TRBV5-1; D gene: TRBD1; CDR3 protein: CASSLQGQGAGGELFF; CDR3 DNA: TGCGCCAGCAGCTTGCAGGGTCAGGGGGCTGGCGGGGAGCTGTTTTTT
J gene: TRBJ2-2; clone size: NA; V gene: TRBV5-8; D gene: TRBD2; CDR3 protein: CASIKGLANGELFF; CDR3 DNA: TGTGCCAGCATCAAGGGACTAGCAAACGGGGAGCTGTTTTTT
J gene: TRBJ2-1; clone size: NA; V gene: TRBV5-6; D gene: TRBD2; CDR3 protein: CASSNSGGLEFF; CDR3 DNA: TGTGCCAGCAGTAATAGCGGGGGGCTGGAGTTCTTC
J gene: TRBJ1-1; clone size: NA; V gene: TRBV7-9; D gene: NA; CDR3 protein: CSSQERPGAFFTEAFF; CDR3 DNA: TGTTCCAGCCAAGAAAGACCAGGGGCGTTTTTCACTGAAGCTTTCTTT
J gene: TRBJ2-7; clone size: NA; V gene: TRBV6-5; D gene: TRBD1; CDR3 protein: CASSYRGQGEQYF; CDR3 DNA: TGTGCCAGCAGTTACCGAGGACAGGGCGAGCAGTACTTC
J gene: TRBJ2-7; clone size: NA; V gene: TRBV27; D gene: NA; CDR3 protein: CASSSPGRGSSYEQYF; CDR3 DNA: TGTGCCAGCAGTTCTCCCGGACGGGGAAGCTCCTACGAGCAGTACTTC
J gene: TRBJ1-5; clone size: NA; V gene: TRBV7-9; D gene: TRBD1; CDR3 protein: CASSSIAGTGDNQPQHF; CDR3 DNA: TGTGCCAGCAGCTCCATAGCGGGGACAGGGGACAATCAGCCCCAGCATTTT
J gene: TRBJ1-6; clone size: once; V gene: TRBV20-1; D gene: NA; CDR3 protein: CSANGNSPLHF; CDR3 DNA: TGCAGTGCTAACGGTAATTCACCCCTCCACTTT
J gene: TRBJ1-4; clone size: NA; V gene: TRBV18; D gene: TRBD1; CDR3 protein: CASSPDRASEKLFF; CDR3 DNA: TGTGCCAGCTCACCGGACAGGGCCAGTGAAAAACTGTTTTTT
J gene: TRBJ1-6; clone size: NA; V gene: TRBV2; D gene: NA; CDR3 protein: CASRVTGINSPLHF; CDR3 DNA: TGTGCCAGCAGGGTTACAGGGATTAATTCACCCCTCCACTTT
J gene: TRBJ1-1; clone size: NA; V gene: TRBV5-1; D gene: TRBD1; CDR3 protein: CASSIQTGANTEAFF; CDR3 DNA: TGCGCCAGCAGCATTCAGACAGGGGCGAACACTGAAGCTTTCTTT
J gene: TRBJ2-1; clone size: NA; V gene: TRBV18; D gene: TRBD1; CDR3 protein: CASSPPAPPQGAPTLSSYNEQFF; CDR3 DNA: TGTGCCAGCTCACCACCGGCACCGCCACAGGGGGCTCCAACCCTCAGCTCCTACAATGAGCAGTTCTTC